The 32 T cell receptor beta chains below were found in one sample sequenced in a study of cytomegalovirus exposure and HLA in healthy donors. The PCR contained 60 Vbeta and 13 Jbeta primers. The table came from immunoSEQ multiplex PCR; TCRdb's copy has only in-frame clones and leaves some out. The sample holds 200,000 to 250,000 clones, about 78% seen once. Sequencing was performed on PBMCs. These TCRs come from a male donor in good health and CMV-seronegative.

The rearrangement links TRBV19 to TRBJ1-5, with a weak D call TRBD1 (5 bases). V was trimmed by 3 bases and J by 2 bases, leaving 8 bases between them. Per the germline V gene, CDR1 is LNHDA and CDR2 is SQIVND (reference sequence). There are 14 residues in the CDR3. The CDR3, as DNA: TGTGCCAGTAGTATGCTAGGGGGCAATCAGCCCCAGCATTTT. This translates into CASSMLGGNQPQHF.

The chain is built from TRBV25-1 and TRBJ2-3; 9 nucleotides align to TRBD1. The CDR3 covers 15 residues. The germline V gene has CDR1 MGHDK and CDR2 SYGVNS. The V segment lost 5 bases and the J segment 4 bases; nucleotides outside the gene matches: 7. CDR3 amino acids: CASSPGQGSPDTQYF. The DNA for the CDR3 is TGTGCCAGCAGTCCGGGACAGGGAAGCCCAGATACGCAGTATTTT. The variable domain in full, with the rest retrieved from reference TRBV25-1 and TRBJ2-3, is EADIYQTPRYLVIGTGKKITLECSQTMGHDKMYWYQQDPGMELHLIHYSYGVNSTEKGDLSSESTVSRIRTEHFPLTLESARPSHTSQYLCASSPGQGSPDTQYFGPGTRLTVL.

The chain couples TRBV13 to TRBJ2-7; tentative D call: TRBD1 (6 bases). The CDR3 length is 14 residues. The germline gives CDR1 PRHDT, CDR2 FYEKMQ (reference sequence). V was pared by 5 bases and J by 0 bases, with 11 bases between. This CDR3 reads CASSPGTNSYEQYF. CDR3 coding DNA: TGTGCCAGCAGCCCCGGGACAAACTCCTACGAGCAGTACTTC.

V is TRBV5-1 and J is TRBJ2-3; TRBD1 matches at 9 bases. CDR1 is SGHRS, CDR2 YFSETQ, per germline. This CDR3 has 16 amino acids. With V trimmed by 4 bases and J by 4 bases, 10 bases remained unmatched. This CDR3 reads CASSPKGQGRADTQYF. The CDR3 nucleotides are TGCGCCAGCAGCCCCAAGGGACAGGGAAGAGCAGATACGCAGTATTTT.

This clone was found once. V gene TRBV6-4 combines with J gene TRBJ2-1; 9 bases agree with TRBD2. This CDR3 has 16 residues. Germline assignment: CDR1 MRHNA and CDR2 SNTAGT. V gave up 6 bases and J gave up 6 bases; unmatched junction bases: 12. The CDR3 sequence: CASRGIAGEKGNEQFF. The CDR3 DNA reads as TGTGCCAGCAGAGGCATAGCGGGAGAGAAAGGCAATGAGCAGTTCTTC.

This chain joins TRBV5-5 and TRBJ2-6, with 9 nucleotides matching TRBD1. Germline-derived CDR1 and CDR2 are SGHKS and YYEKEE (reference sequence). V lost 2 bases, J lost 2 bases, and 2 bases stayed unmatched. CDR3 length: 16 amino acids. This CDR3 is CASSLQGAPGANVLTF. The CDR3 bases are TGTGCCAGCAGCTTACAGGGGGCGCCTGGGGCCAACGTCCTGACTTTC.

The genes are TRBV29-1 and TRBJ2-1; TRBD1 aligns across 7 bases. Unmatched junction bases numbered 4, after V lost 5 bases and J lost 6 bases. The germline V gene encodes CDR1 SQVTM and CDR2 ANQGSEA. The CDR3 totals 12 residues. This CDR3 is CSVRGLGNEQFF. The CDR3 nucleotides read TGCAGCGTTAGGGGGCTGGGCAATGAGCAGTTCTTC.

The chain is built from TRBV15 and TRBJ1-2; 8 bases agree with TRBD1. Germline V gene sequence: CDR1 LNHNV, CDR2 YYDKDF (reference sequence). This CDR3 region has 12 residues. J gave up 8 bases and V 9 bases, and 8 bases lay outside the gene matches. In DNA, the CDR3 is TGTGCCACAAACCAGGGGGCAGGAGGCTACACCTTC. As protein: CATNQGAGGYTF.

V gene TRBV6-6 combines with J gene TRBJ1-6; D is possibly TRBD1 (6 bases). Germline V CDR1 and CDR2: MNHNY, SVGAGI (reference sequence). This CDR3 is built from 14 residues. The V and J ends lost 6 bases and 14 bases respectively, with 20 bases between them. This CDR3 is CASSPRVGRDTLHF. CDR3 DNA: TGTGCCAGCAGCCCCCGGGTAGGAAGGGACACCCTCCACTTT.

A few counts support this clone. This sequence joins TRBV6-1 and TRBJ2-7; 8 nucleotides align to TRBD1. Germline loops: CDR1 MNHNS, CDR2 SASEGT. This CDR3 has 14 amino acids. Trimming removed 6 bases from V and 5 bases from J; junction bases left unmatched: 9. The DNA of the CDR3 is TGTGCCAGCAGGACTCGGGACAGGTCCAACGAGCAGTACTTC. Amino acids: CASRTRDRSNEQYF.

The chain carries TRBV2 and TRBJ1-5; D is undetermined. Trimming removed 3 bases at V and 0 bases at J, with 18 bases between. The CDR3 spans 18 residues. CDR1 and CDR2 from the germline V gene are SNHLY and FYNNEI. Here the CDR3 DNA reads TGTGCCAGCAGTGAGAGTCCCCCACAGAGATATAGCAATCAGCCCCAGCATTTT. Translating it yields CASSESPPQRYSNQPQHF.

DNA of the CDR3: TGCGCCAGCAGCCTAGGACTAGCGGGAGAAAAGCAGTACTTC. It encodes CASSLGLAGEKQYF. V usage is TRBV5-1 and J usage is TRBJ2-7; 13 bases align to TRBD2. The V and J ends lost 4 bases and 8 bases, in that order; junction bases with no gene match: 6. CDR3 size: 14 residues. CDR1 is SGHRS, CDR2 YFSETQ, per germline.

V is TRBV7-8 and J is TRBJ1-1; no definite D call. The CDR3 sequence is 15 residues long. The V gene's germline CDR1 is SGHVS and CDR2 FQNEAQ. Trimming cost V 7 bases and J 1 base, with 16 bases left between them. The CDR3 nucleotides are TGTGCCAGCATCCTCGTCGGGTCGACGAACACTGAAGCTTTCTTT. It codes for CASILVGSTNTEAFF.

The CDR3 here is CASRGRQSNQPQHF. As DNA, the CDR3 is TGCGCCAGCAGGGGCAGGCAGAGCAATCAGCCCCAGCATTTT. V gene TRBV10-1 combines with J gene TRBJ1-5; D is unclear. The germline gives CDR1 WNHNN, CDR2 SYGVQD (reference sequence). Between the trimmed V and J ends, which lost 6 bases and 1 base, there was a span of 10 bases. This CDR3 is 14 amino acids long.

The gene calls are TRBV29-1 and TRBJ1-1; tentative D call: TRBD1 (6 bases). Germline CDR1 and CDR2: SQVTM and ANQGSEA. The CDR3 consists of 12 residues. V was clipped by 8 bases and J by 3 bases, with 13 bases between them. In DNA, the CDR3 is TGCAGCTCCAGGGGTGTGGACACTGAAGCTTTCTTT. Translation: CSSRGVDTEAFF. The full variable domain, its missing parts supplied by reference TRBV29-1 and TRBJ1-1, is SAVISQKPSRDICQRGTSLTIQCQVDSQVTMMFWYRQQPGQSLTLIATANQGSEATYESGFVIDKFPISRPNLTFSTLTVSNMSPEDSSIYLCSSRGVDTEAFFGQGTRLTVV.

This rearrangement joins TRBV28 to TRBJ1-2; no reliable D call. V was pared by 5 bases and J by 7 bases, with 20 bases between. CDR1 MDHEN and CDR2 SYDVKM come from the germline V gene. The CDR3 sequence is 15 residues long. The chain's CDR3 is CASSTQFGRESGYTF. The CDR3 bases are TGTGCCAGCAGTACCCAATTCGGACGGGAATCTGGCTACACCTTC.

The gene calls are TRBV2 and TRBJ2-5; 10 positions agree with TRBD2. The length of the CDR3 is 16 residues. CDR1 and CDR2 from the germline V gene are SNHLY and FYNNEI. Trimming cost V 6 bases and J 4 bases; bases outside gene matches: 11. CDR3 amino acids: CASRRRSSGSRETQYF. The DNA of the CDR3 is TGTGCCAGCAGGAGGCGTTCTAGCGGGAGTAGAGAGACCCAGTACTTC.

V usage is TRBV2 and J usage is TRBJ2-7; D is unresolved. There are 14 residues in the CDR3. V was shortened by 4 bases and J by 3 bases, with 13 bases between the two germline ends. The germline gives CDR1 SNHLY, CDR2 FYNNEI. This CDR3 is CASSGSGPIYEQYF. The CDR3 region has the DNA TGTGCCAGCAGTGGCTCTGGGCCCATCTACGAGCAGTACTTC.

Comment on this clone: The junction and the germline gene differ at one end; a read error may be behind it. V and J are TRBV7-9 and TRBJ2-3; D is undetermined. Germline CDR1 and CDR2: SEHNR and FQNEAQ (reference sequence). The CDR3 spans 14 residues. The CDR3 DNA follows: TGTTCCAGCAGCTTATTGCACAGTACAGATACGCAGTATTTT. Protein: CSSSLLHSTDTQYF.

The chain uses TRBV27 and TRBJ2-1; TRBD1 aligns across 8 bases. In germline, CDR1 is MNHEY, CDR2 SMNVEV (reference sequence). CDR3 length: 17 amino acids. V lost 2 bases, J lost 7 bases, and 13 bases stayed unmatched. CDR3 region: CASSLPLNRGWLNEQFF. In DNA form, the CDR3 reads TGTGCCAGCAGTTTACCCCTTAACAGGGGGTGGTTGAATGAGCAGTTCTTC.

This clone was seen a few times. This sequence joins TRBV5-4 and TRBJ1-4; 7 nucleotides match TRBD1. This CDR3 is built from 15 residues. CDR1 and CDR2 (germline): SGHNT, YYREEE (reference sequence). V gave up 4 bases and J gave up 4 bases; unmatched junction bases: 7. CDR3 nucleotide sequence: TGTGCCAGCAGCCCTGGGACAGCAAGTAATGAAAAACTGTTTTTT. It is translated as CASSPGTASNEKLFF.

This chain links TRBV19 with TRBJ2-7, with TRBD1 matching over 9 bases. Germline V gene data show CDR1 as LNHDA and CDR2 as SQIVND (reference sequence). Losses at the gene ends were 2 bases for V and 6 bases for J; bases not matched to a gene: 11. The length of the CDR3 is 16 residues. The chain's CDR3 is CASSIPPGTGSAEQYF. The CDR3, as DNA: TGTGCCAGTAGTATACCGCCCGGGACAGGGTCGGCCGAGCAGTACTTC.

This sequence joins TRBV6-5 and TRBJ2-1, with 8 nucleotides matching TRBD2. The germline CDR1 and CDR2 sequences are MNHEY and SVGAGI. V gave up 6 bases and J gave up 8 bases; unmatched junction bases: 9. The CDR3 has 14 residues. As DNA, the CDR3 is TGTGCCAGCAGCACCGTGGTAGCGGGATATGAGCAGTTCTTC. Translating it yields CASSTVVAGYEQFF.

This chain links TRBV11-3 with TRBJ2-1, with unresolved D. CDR1 is SGHNT and CDR2 is YENEEA in the germline V gene. V was shortened by 1 base and J by 1 base, with 14 bases between the two germline ends. The CDR3 sequence is 17 residues long. This chain's CDR3 is CASSLGALGFSYNEQFF. The CDR3 DNA reads as TGTGCCAGCAGCTTAGGAGCTCTGGGCTTTTCCTACAATGAGCAGTTCTTC.

The chain uses TRBV5-1 and TRBJ2-7; 11 nucleotides agree with TRBD2. J was trimmed by 0 bases and V by 2 bases; bases with no gene match: 1. Germline V gives CDR1 SGHRS, CDR2 YFSETQ. The CDR3 consists of 15 residues. This chain's CDR3 is CASSFGTSGSYEQYF. The CDR3 DNA sequence: TGCGCCAGCAGCTTTGGGACTAGCGGCTCCTACGAGCAGTACTTC.

The chain employs TRBV6-6 and TRBJ2-3, with 7 positions matching TRBD2. With V trimmed by 0 bases and J by 6 bases, 9 bases remained unmatched. The germline V gene encodes CDR1 MNHNY and CDR2 SVGAGI (reference sequence). CDR3 length: 16 residues. CDR3 loop: CASSYSRAGARDTQYF. Written as DNA, the CDR3 is TGTGCCAGCAGTTACTCCCGGGCGGGAGCGAGGGATACGCAGTATTTT.

This rearrangement joins TRBV11-2 to TRBJ2-2, with TRBD2 matching over 9 bases. Per the germline V gene, CDR1 is SGHAT and CDR2 is FQNNGV. CDR3 size: 19 residues. Trimming removed 0 bases from V and 1 base from J; junction bases left unmatched: 9. CDR3 bases: TGTGCCAGCAGCTTAGATCGGTCTAGCGGGACCAGGAACACCGGGGAGCTGTTTTTT. This translates into CASSLDRSSGTRNTGELFF.

J is TRBJ2-3 and V is TRBV18, with 8 bases identical to TRBD2. Germline CDR1 KGHSH, CDR2 LQKENI. The CDR3 spans 16 residues. J gave up 2 bases and V 2 bases, and 6 bases lay outside the gene matches. Written as DNA, the CDR3 is TGTGCCAGCTCACCATTGGCGGGAGGATACACAGATACGCAGTATTTT. Amino acids: CASSPLAGGYTDTQYF.

The CDR3 coding sequence is TGTGCCAGTAGTACATTCTTTGGCACGCAGTATTTT. Amino acids: CASSTFFGTQYF. The rearrangement uses TRBV19 and TRBJ2-3; the D is unclear. The germline V gene encodes CDR1 LNHDA and CDR2 SQIVND (reference sequence). Trimming left V 4 bases short and J 9 bases short, with 11 bases between. The CDR3 consists of 12 residues.

This clone has a single count. Germline is not matched at one junction end, which may reflect a read error. The CDR3 sequence: CAGSLRLAVTDTQYF. The DNA of the CDR3 is TGCGCCGGCAGCTTGAGACTAGCGGTCACAGATACGCAGTATTTT. The chain recombines TRBV5-1 with TRBJ2-3; 9 bases map to TRBD2. In germline, CDR1 is SGHRS, CDR2 YFSETQ. There are 15 residues in the CDR3.

The gene calls are TRBV18 and TRBJ1-1, with D possibly TRBD1 on 5 matching bases. CDR3 size: 13 residues. Germline V gene sequence: CDR1 KGHSH, CDR2 LQKENI. V lost 5 bases to trimming and J lost 2 bases, with 9 bases between them. The CDR3 nucleotides read TGTGCCAGCTCAACAGACAGAAACACTGAAGCTTTCTTT. Translation gives CASSTDRNTEAFF.

The chain links TRBV5-4 to TRBJ2-7; 12 bases map to TRBD2. Germline V CDR1 and CDR2: SGHNT, YYREEE (reference sequence). The CDR3 runs to 15 residues. V lost 3 bases to trimming and J lost 3 bases; unmatched junction nucleotides: 4. Written as DNA, the CDR3 is TGTGCCAGCAGCTCAAGGACTAGCGGGATCTACGAGCAGTACTTC. Its protein product is CASSSRTSGIYEQYF. The full variable domain, completed using reference TRBV5-4 and TRBJ2-7, is ETGVTQSPTHLIKTRGQQVTLRCSSQSGHNTVSWYQQALGQGPQFIFQYYREEENGRGNFPPRFSGLQFPNYSSELNVNALELDDSALYLCASSSRTSGIYEQYFGPGTRLTVT.